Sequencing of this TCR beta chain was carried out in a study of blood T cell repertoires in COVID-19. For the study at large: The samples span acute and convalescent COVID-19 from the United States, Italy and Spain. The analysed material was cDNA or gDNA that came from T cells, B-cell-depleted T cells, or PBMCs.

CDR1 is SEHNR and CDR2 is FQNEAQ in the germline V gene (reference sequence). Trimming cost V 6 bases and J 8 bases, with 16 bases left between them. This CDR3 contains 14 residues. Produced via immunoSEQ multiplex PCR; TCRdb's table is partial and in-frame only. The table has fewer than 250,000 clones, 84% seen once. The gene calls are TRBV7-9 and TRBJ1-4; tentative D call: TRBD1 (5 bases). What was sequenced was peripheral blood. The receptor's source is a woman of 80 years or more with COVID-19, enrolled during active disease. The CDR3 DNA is TGTGCCAGCAGACAAGGGGCAGGGAACGAAAAACTGTTTTTT. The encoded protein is CASRQGAGNEKLFF.